This TCR beta chain appears in the sequencing data of a study of cytomegalovirus exposure and HLA in healthy donors. Details on this clone: Its specificity is not known.

J gave up 0 bases and V 4 bases, and 9 bases lay outside the gene matches. The CDR3 runs to 17 residues. Germline assignment: CDR1 SGHNT and CDR2 YYREEE (reference sequence). Amplification used 60 Vbeta primers and 13 Jbeta primers. Repertoires were generated with immunoSEQ multiplex PCR, while TCRdb's copy carries only in-frame clones and drops some. The table records roughly 98,000 clones, less than 65% of them present only once. Regarding the study as a whole: In an earlier analysis, in some 500 donors, most V segments appeared productive either ~87% or ~30% of the time.

The receptor was derived from a woman in her twenties or thirties in good health and CMV-seropositive. The sample comprised PBMCs. This sequence joins TRBV5-4 and TRBJ2-1; 8 bases line up with TRBD2. Here the CDR3 DNA reads TGTGCCAGCAGCACCGGACTAGCTGTGACCTCCTACAATGAGCAGTTCTTC. Residues: CASSTGLAVTSYNEQFF.